This TCR beta chain was profiled in a study of response to subunit inactivated influenza vaccine. General study findings and limits: New T cells are recruited in small numbers by each seasonal influenza vaccination, according to the authors' suggestion.

Germline trimming cut 10 bases from V and 6 bases from J; bases unmatched to any gene: 8. Germline CDR1 SEHNR, CDR2 FQNEAQ (reference sequence). The CDR3 runs to 13 residues. TCRdb re-analysed the RT-PCR reads in MiXCR, keeping a single row per CDR3 protein. The sample has some 800,000 distinct CDR3 sequences, about 20% seen once; the top ten hold roughly 10%. This clonotype has a handful of counts. Its antigen is unknown. This specimen was PBMCs from blood, taken 5 to 6 days after vaccination. The chain combines TRBV7-9 with TRBJ2-1; 8 bases align to TRBD1. The TCR originated in a man aged 50-60 years who received an inactivated influenza vaccine. The CDR3 protein is CATQGAVGNEQFF. The CDR3 DNA reads TGTGCCACCCAGGGGGCGGTTGGCAATGAGCAGTTCTTC.